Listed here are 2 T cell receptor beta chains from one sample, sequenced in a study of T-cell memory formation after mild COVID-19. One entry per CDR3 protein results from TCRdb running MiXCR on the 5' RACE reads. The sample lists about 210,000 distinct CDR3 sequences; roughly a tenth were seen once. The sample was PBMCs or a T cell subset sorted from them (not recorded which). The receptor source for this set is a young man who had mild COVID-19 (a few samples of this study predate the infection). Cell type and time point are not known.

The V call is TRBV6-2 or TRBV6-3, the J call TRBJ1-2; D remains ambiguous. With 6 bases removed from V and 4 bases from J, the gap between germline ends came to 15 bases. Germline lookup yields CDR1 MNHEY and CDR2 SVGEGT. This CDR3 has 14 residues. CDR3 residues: CASRENGRSYGYTF. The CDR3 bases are TGTGCCAGCAGAGAAAACGGACGGAGCTATGGCTACACCTTC.

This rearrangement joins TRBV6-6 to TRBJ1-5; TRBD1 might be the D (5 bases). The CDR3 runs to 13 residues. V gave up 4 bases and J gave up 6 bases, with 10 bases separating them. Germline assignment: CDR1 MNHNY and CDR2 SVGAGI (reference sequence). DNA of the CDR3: TGTGCCAGCAGTTTCCCACAGGCTCAGCCCCAGCATTTT. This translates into CASSFPQAQPQHF.